The rows below give T cell receptor beta chains drawn from one sample of a study of PD-L1 blockade in urothelial cancer. Using immunoSEQ multiplex PCR, the repertoire was profiled, and TCRdb retains in-frame clones only, with some absent. Counted here are roughly 51,000 clones, 79% occurring once; the ten biggest clones make up less than 11%. This specimen was PBMCs, taken around atezolizumab (anti-PD-L1) treatment. These receptors all come from a man in his 70s with urothelial cancer. The CDR3 runs from the conserved cysteine through the conserved F or W. Fields, in order: D gene, J gene, clone size, V gene, CDR3 protein, CDR3 DNA. The D gene is left open where the match is weak. Only some rows state a clone size, as once, few, many or a class for expanded clones.

-	TRBJ2-3	-	TRBV27	CASSRTPEALTDTQYF	TGTGCCAGCTCCCGGACTCCTGAGGCCCTCACAGATACGCAGTATTTT
TRBD1	TRBJ2-5	-	TRBV30	CAWSVNRGETQYF	TGTGCCTGGAGTGTAAACAGGGGTGAGACCCAGTACTTC
-	TRBJ2-3	-	TRBV19	CASSRAGPFTDTQYF	TGTGCCAGTAGTCGTGCGGGACCTTTCACAGATACGCAGTATTTT
TRBD1	TRBJ2-7	-	TRBV15	CATSLPMGQGGEQYF	TGTGCCACCAGCTTACCGATGGGACAGGGGGGAGAGCAGTACTTC
-	TRBJ2-1	-	TRBV2	CASSEKVTVNEQFF	TGTGCCAGCAGTGAAAAGGTGACAGTGAATGAGCAGTTCTTC
-	TRBJ1-1	-	TRBV6-1	CASSVIVRGTEAFF	TGTGCCAGCAGCGTAATAGTCAGGGGTACTGAAGCTTTCTTT
TRBD1	TRBJ1-1	-	TRBV5-1	CASSFRGQEGTEAFF	TGCGCCAGCAGCTTTCGGGGACAGGAGGGCACTGAAGCTTTCTTT
-	TRBJ1-3	few	TRBV29-1	CSFIPEGHSGNTIYF	TGCAGCTTTATCCCGGAGGGCCACTCTGGAAACACCATATATTTT
TRBD1	TRBJ1-4	once	TRBV5-1	CASTPGTGDEKLFF	TGCGCCAGCACGCCCGGGACAGGGGATGAAAAACTGTTTTTT
-	TRBJ1-1	-	TRBV10-3	CAISESPTTSNTEAFF	TGTGCCATCAGTGAGTCGCCAACTACATCGAACACTGAAGCTTTCTTT
TRBD2	TRBJ2-7	-	TRBV7-2	CASSSSGAYEQYF	TGTGCCAGCAGTTCTAGCGGAGCGTACGAGCAGTACTTC
TRBD1	TRBJ1-2	-	TRBV2	CASSEFFADRGYGYTF	TGTGCCAGCAGTGAATTTTTTGCTGACAGGGGATATGGCTACACCTTC
-	TRBJ2-5	-	TRBV7-9	CASSTNTGRETQYF	TGTGCCAGCAGCACCAATACAGGGCGGGAGACCCAGTACTTC
TRBD2	TRBJ2-7	few	TRBV7-8	CASSLVIRPSGTTYEQYF	TGTGCCAGCAGCTTAGTTATCCGGCCTAGCGGGACTACCTACGAGCAGTACTTC
TRBD1	TRBJ2-5	-	TRBV12-5	CASGLTTTGQAFQETQYF	TGTGCTAGTGGTTTGACGACCACGGGACAGGCCTTCCAAGAGACCCAGTACTTC
TRBD1	TRBJ1-1	-	TRBV4-2	CASTKGQGGKTEAFF	TGTGCCAGCACCAAAGGACAGGGAGGAAAAACTGAAGCTTTCTTT
-	TRBJ2-7	few	TRBV6-1	CASSVREGTNYEQYF	TGTGCCAGCAGTGTTAGGGAGGGGACAAACTACGAGCAGTACTTC
-	TRBJ2-5	few	TRBV6-1	CASSLLGGKETQYF	TGTGCCAGCAGTCTACTTGGGGGGAAAGAGACCCAGTACTTC
-	TRBJ2-2	-	TRBV28	CASSLHTDLRAKVDGELFF	TGTGCCAGCAGTTTACACACTGACCTCAGGGCCAAGGTTGACGGGGAGCTGTTTTTT
TRBD1	TRBJ1-4	-	TRBV28	CASGSGQDNEKLFF	TGTGCCAGCGGTTCGGGACAGGATAATGAAAAACTGTTTTTT
TRBD2	TRBJ2-5	once	TRBV2	CASSEVLAGDEAQETQYF	TGTGCCAGCAGTGAAGTCCTAGCGGGAGATGAGGCCCAAGAGACCCAGTACTTC
TRBD1	TRBJ2-5	-	TRBV28	CASRRQGKGKTQYF	TGTGCCAGCAGACGACAGGGTAAGGGGAAGACCCAGTACTTC
-	TRBJ2-2	-	TRBV7-3	CASSERTTGELFF	TGTGCCAGCAGCGAACGGACAACCGGGGAGCTGTTTTTT
-	TRBJ2-7	-	TRBV6-1	CASRNYEQYF	TGTGCCAGCCGTAACTACGAGCAGTACTTC
-	TRBJ2-1	few	TRBV13	CASSLGRENEQFF	TGTGCCAGCAGCTTAGGGAGGGAGAATGAGCAGTTCTTC
-	TRBJ1-1	-	TRBV5-6	CASTPRVQSGAFF	TGTGCCAGCACGCCAAGAGTCCAGAGCGGAGCTTTCTTT
TRBD1	TRBJ2-7	-	TRBV5-1	CASTQPGTGAHEQYF	TGCGCCAGCACCCAGCCAGGGACAGGGGCCCACGAGCAGTACTTC